This T cell receptor beta chain was sequenced during a study of beta chain features in type 1 diabetes. Germline CDR1 is SQVTM and CDR2 is ANQGSEA. The CDR3 loop spans 14 amino acids. V lost 4 bases and J lost 2; bases outside the gene matches: 6. Of the isolated RNA, all was reverse transcribed, and so the sequenced material was expressed TCRB transcripts. Some 3.4 million reads were obtained on average from naive, central memory and regulatory T cell samples. The method was immunoSEQ multiplex PCR; TCRdb's version includes in-frame clones alone and lacks a portion of them. The top ten hold roughly 0.046% of the sample, which has around 450,000 clones, over 9.5% seen once.

V and J are TRBV29-1 and TRBJ1-2; TRBD1 matches 8 bases. The sequence was obtained from a woman younger than 35 in good health. The sample taken for sequencing was naive CD4+ T cells from blood. In nucleotides, the CDR3 is TGCAGCGTTGCAGCAGGGGGCAACAACTATGGCTACACCTTC. This sequence encodes CSVAAGGNNYGYTF.